These 4 T cell receptor beta chains were all obtained from the same sample, sequenced in a study of response to subunit inactivated influenza vaccine. TCRdb fed the RT-PCR reads into MiXCR, producing one record per CDR3 protein. The table lists almost 600,000 distinct CDR3 sequences, around 13% of them singletons. The specimen comprised PBMCs from blood, sampled about 13 days after vaccination. The receptors were gathered from a man in his forties or fifties who received an inactivated influenza vaccine.

V usage is TRBV5-1 and J usage is TRBJ2-6, with unresolved D. This CDR3 spans 16 amino acids. V lost 0 bases, J lost 1 base, and 8 bases lay in between. The germline gives CDR1 SGHRS, CDR2 YFSETQ. Here the CDR3 DNA reads TGCGCCAGCAGCTTGGAGCCGGGTTCTGGGGCCAACGTCCTGACTTTC. This sequence encodes CASSLEPGSGANVLTF.

At least ten counts were recorded for this clonotype. This chain links TRBV29-1 with TRBJ2-7; TRBD1 agrees at 8 bases. There are 14 residues in the CDR3. V was clipped by 3 bases and J by 2 bases; unmatched bases: 6. CDR1 and CDR2 (germline): SQVTM, ANQGSEA. In DNA form, the CDR3 reads TGCAGCGTTGAGCAGGGACAGGAAACCTACGAGCAGTACTTC. Its translation: CSVEQGQETYEQYF.

This clonotype was seen many times. J is TRBJ2-1 and V is TRBV5-1, with 7 bases lining up with TRBD2. This CDR3 spans 15 amino acids. Germline V gene sequence: CDR1 SGHRS, CDR2 YFSETQ. V was pared by 6 bases and J by 2 bases, with 8 bases of the junction left unmatched. The CDR3 sequence is CASKGQGGAYNEQFF. CDR3 DNA sequence: TGCGCCAGCAAGGGGCAGGGAGGGGCCTACAATGAGCAGTTCTTC.

The rearrangement links TRBV25-1 to TRBJ2-5, with D perhaps matching TRBD2 (5 bases). V was pared by 2 bases and J by 1 base, with 11 bases between. The CDR3 runs 15 residues. Germline V gene lookup returns CDR1 MGHDK and CDR2 SYGVNS. The CDR3 nucleotides read TGTGCCAGCAGTGAAGGACTCGAGATCCAAGAGACCCAGTACTTC. Its translation is CASSEGLEIQETQYF.